This T cell receptor (beta chain) was recorded in a study of T cells after yellow fever vaccination. Points from the study as a whole: The study re-detected most primary-vaccination clones after the booster (around 96% CD4, approximately 87% CD8).

Notes on this clonotype: As yet, its antigen is unknown.

MiXCR, applied by TCRdb to the 5' RACE reads, yields one record per CDR3 protein. The sample shows 500,000 to 700,000 distinct CDR3 sequences, around 21% of them seen only once. The V segment lost 5 bases and the J segment 2 bases; nucleotides outside the gene matches: 7. Per the germline V gene, CDR1 is SGHNT and CDR2 is YYREEE (reference sequence). This CDR3 is 15 amino acids long. The material sequenced was PBMCs, taken 15 days after the yellow fever booster vaccination. The J gene is TRBJ2-1, the V gene TRBV5-4, with 7 bases identical to TRBD2. The sequence was collected from a man younger than 40 who received the YFV17D yellow fever vaccine. The CDR3 DNA follows: TGTGCCAGCAGGCCCCCGCGGGGGACCTACAATGAGCAGTTCTTC. Residues: CASRPPRGTYNEQFF. The whole variable domain, filled in from reference TRBV5-4 and TRBJ2-1, reads ETGVTQSPTHLIKTRGQQVTLRCSSQSGHNTVSWYQQALGQGPQFIFQYYREEENGRGNFPPRFSGLQFPNYSSELNVNALELDDSALYLCASRPPRGTYNEQFFGPGTRLTVL.